Described below is a single TCR beta chain sequence and its context. The PCR made use of 60 Vbeta and 13 Jbeta primers. This table comes from immunoSEQ multiplex PCR, and its TCRdb copy is limited to in-frame clones, with some not included. The sample consists of over 150,000 clones, 78% of them appearing once. This record comes from a study of cytomegalovirus exposure and HLA in healthy donors. The V end was cut by 4 bases, the J end by 8 bases, with 19 bases between. This CDR3 spans 15 amino acids. Per germline, CDR1 SGHNT and CDR2 YYREEE (reference sequence). The chain links TRBV5-4 to TRBJ2-1; D possibly corresponds to TRBD1 (5 bases). The clonotype comes from a woman in her forties or fifties in good health and CMV-seropositive. Sequencing was done on a sample of PBMCs. CDR3 nucleotides: TGTGCCAGCAGCCTGAAGTCTTGGCAGGGCGATGAGCAGTTCTTC. Translated, it gives CASSLKSWQGDEQFF.